The clone carrying this TCR beta chain was recorded a few times. The sample belongs to a study of Graves' ophthalmopathy and Graves' hyperthyroidism. The TCR beta CDR3 regions underwent amplification from RNA transcripts. HTBI primers served in a first-round RT-PCR, which a second-round multiplex PCR followed. Each CDR3 protein gets one entry after TCRdb re-called the multiplex PCR reads with MiXCR. The sample shows fewer than 650,000 distinct CDR3 sequences, about a fifth of them seen only once. Hyperthyroidism patients were newly diagnosed, under 2 months' duration, aged 18 to 65. The CDR3 extends over 16 amino acids. V was pared by 3 bases and J by 5 bases, with 10 bases of the junction left unmatched. Germline CDR1 is DFQATT and CDR2 is SNEGSKA (reference sequence).

The source of this sequence is a woman under 30 with stable Graves' hyperthyroidism. Some clones in this sample may be carry-over from other donors' samples. Sequenced input: peripheral blood. This chain connects TRBV20-1 to TRBJ2-5; 12 bases map to TRBD2. The chain's CDR3 is CSASLAGGPSRETQYF. CDR3 nucleotides: TGCAGTGCTAGTCTAGCGGGAGGGCCAAGTCGGGAGACCCAGTACTTC.